This TCR beta chain was found in a study of cytomegalovirus exposure and HLA in healthy donors. Whole-study context: Within the Caucasian-associated ancestry cluster were 65% to 85% of the roughly 400 genotyped donors.

General study results and limits: The analysis excluded some indistinguishable V segments, including TRBV6-2 and TRBV6-3.

The PCR employed 60 Vbeta primers together with 13 Jbeta primers. Profiled with immunoSEQ multiplex PCR; TCRdb holds only in-frame clones, not every one. Among around 150,000 clones listed, 65% to 70% were seen once. This clone was counted a few times. The antigen is not known. With 4 bases clipped from V and 2 bases from J, the junction kept 9 bases outside the gene matches. The CDR3 is 15 amino acids. CDR1 is SGHNT, CDR2 YYREEE, per germline (reference sequence). The sample consisted of PBMCs. The source is a woman younger than 30 in good health and CMV-seropositive. The rearrangement uses TRBV5-4 and TRBJ2-7, with TRBD2 matching 7 bases. The CDR3 is CASSPSGGSTYEQYF. The CDR3 DNA follows: TGTGCCAGCAGCCCCTCGGGAGGCTCCACCTACGAGCAGTACTTC.